The entry below gives a single TCR beta chain sequence along with its context. The antigen is not known. This sample is drawn from a study of a mutant IDH1 vaccine in newly diagnosed glioma. CDR1 and CDR2 from the germline V gene are SGHRS and YFSETQ. The CDR3 runs to 16 residues. J was trimmed by 0 bases and V by 5 bases; bases with no gene match: 10. Time point reported: week 47, end of study. In every dose of vaccine, 300 ug of mutant IDH1 20-mer peptide was given alongside topical imiquimod. Profiling relied on immunoSEQ multiplex PCR, and the TCRdb table lists in-frame clones only, not all of them. The profile shows around 30,000 clones, about nine tenths of them singletons.

This chain joins TRBV5-1 and TRBJ2-5; 7 bases map to TRBD1. Sequenced here: PBMCs, sampled from a glioma patient whose treatment included an IDH1 peptide vaccine. The sequence was collected from a man aged 35-49 years with glioma. CDR3: CASSLSGQPYQETQYF. Written as DNA, the CDR3 is TGCGCCAGCAGTCTTTCGGGACAGCCGTACCAAGAGACCCAGTACTTC.